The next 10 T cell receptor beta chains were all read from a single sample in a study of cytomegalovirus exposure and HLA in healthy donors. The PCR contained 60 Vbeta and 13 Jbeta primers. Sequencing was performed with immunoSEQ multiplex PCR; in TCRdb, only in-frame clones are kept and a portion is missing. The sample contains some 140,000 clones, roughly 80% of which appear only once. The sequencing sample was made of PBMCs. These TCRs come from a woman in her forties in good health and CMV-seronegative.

CDR3 amino acids: CASSLGQGSSYGYTF. CDR3 coding DNA: TGTGCCAGCAGCTTAGGACAGGGATCTTCCTATGGCTACACCTTC. The gene calls are TRBV7-9 and TRBJ1-2; 7 positions match TRBD1. CDR1 is SEHNR and CDR2 is FQNEAQ in the germline V gene (reference sequence). The CDR3 loop spans 15 amino acids. V dropped 1 base and J dropped 4; count of bases not matched to a gene: 6.

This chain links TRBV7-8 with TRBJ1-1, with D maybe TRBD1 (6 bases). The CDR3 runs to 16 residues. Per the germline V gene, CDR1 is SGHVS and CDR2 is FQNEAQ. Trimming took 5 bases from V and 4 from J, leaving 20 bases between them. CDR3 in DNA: TGTGCCAGCAGCCGGACTTCCCACAGGGACGGCACTGAAGCTTTCTTT. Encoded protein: CASSRTSHRDGTEAFF.

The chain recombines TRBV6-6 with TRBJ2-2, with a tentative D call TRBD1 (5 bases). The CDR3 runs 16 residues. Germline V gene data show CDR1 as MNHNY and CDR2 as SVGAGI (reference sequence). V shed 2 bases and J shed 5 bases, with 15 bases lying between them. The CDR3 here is CASSYQTVRETGELFF. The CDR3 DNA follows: TGTGCCAGCAGTTACCAGACAGTACGAGAAACCGGGGAGCTGTTTTTT.

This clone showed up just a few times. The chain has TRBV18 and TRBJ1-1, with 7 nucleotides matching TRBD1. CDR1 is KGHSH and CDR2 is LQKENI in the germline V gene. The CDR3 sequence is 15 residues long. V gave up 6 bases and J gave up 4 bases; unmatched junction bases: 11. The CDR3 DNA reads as TGTGCCAGCTCCCCCGACCCCGACAGGGCCACTGAAGCTTTCTTT. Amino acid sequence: CASSPDPDRATEAFF.

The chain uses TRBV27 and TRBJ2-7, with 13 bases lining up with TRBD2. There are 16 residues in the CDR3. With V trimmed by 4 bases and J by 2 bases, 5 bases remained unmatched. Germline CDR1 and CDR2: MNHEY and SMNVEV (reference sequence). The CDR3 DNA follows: TGTGCCAGCAGTTGGTCAGGACTAGCGGGGGCCTACGAGCAGTACTTC. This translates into CASSWSGLAGAYEQYF.

The CDR3 nucleotides are TGTGCCAGCAGCGCGGGGGGGTCCTGGGAGCAGTACTTC. Amino acids: CASSAGGSWEQYF. The rearrangement links TRBV7-9 to TRBJ2-7; 9 bases align to TRBD2. The ends lost 5 bases at V and 7 bases at J; junction bases unmatched: 6. The CDR3 sequence is 13 residues long. Germline V gene sequence: CDR1 SEHNR, CDR2 FQNEAQ (reference sequence).

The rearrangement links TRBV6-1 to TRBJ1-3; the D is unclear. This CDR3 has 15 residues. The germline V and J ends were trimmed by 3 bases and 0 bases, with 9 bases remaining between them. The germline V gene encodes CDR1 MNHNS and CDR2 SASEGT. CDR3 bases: TGTGCCAGCAGTGAGGTGGGGAGCTCTGGAAACACCATATATTTT. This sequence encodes CASSEVGSSGNTIYF.

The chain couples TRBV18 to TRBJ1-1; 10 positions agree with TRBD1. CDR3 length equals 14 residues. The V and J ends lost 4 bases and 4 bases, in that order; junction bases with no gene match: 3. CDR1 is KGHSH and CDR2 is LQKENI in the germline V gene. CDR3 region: CASSRTGGSTEAFF. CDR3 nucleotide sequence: TGTGCCAGCTCACGGACAGGGGGATCCACTGAAGCTTTCTTT.

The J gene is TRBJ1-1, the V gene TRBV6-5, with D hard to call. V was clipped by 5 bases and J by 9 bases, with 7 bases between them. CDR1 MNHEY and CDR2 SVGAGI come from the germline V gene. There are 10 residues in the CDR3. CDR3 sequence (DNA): TGTGCCAGCAGTCTTGGCAAAGCTTTCTTT. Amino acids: CASSLGKAFF.

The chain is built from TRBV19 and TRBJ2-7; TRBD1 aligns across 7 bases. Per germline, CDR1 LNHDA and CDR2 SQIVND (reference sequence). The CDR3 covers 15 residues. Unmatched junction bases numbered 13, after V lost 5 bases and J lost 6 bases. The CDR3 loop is CASSAPGTVIGEQYF. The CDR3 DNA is TGTGCCAGTAGTGCGCCCGGGACAGTAATAGGCGAGCAGTACTTC.